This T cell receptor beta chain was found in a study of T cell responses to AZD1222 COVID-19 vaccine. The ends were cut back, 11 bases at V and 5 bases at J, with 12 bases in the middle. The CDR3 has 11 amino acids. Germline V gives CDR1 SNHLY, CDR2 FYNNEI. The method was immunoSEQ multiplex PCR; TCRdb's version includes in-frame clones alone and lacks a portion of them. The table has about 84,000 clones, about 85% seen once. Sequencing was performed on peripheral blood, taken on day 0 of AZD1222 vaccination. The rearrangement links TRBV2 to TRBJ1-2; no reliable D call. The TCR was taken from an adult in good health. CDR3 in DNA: TGTGCCGAAGGAGACCAATATGGCTACACCTTC. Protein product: CAEGDQYGYTF.